This T cell receptor beta chain was sequenced in a study of T cells in Graves' hyperthyroidism and ophthalmopathy. Study overall: Blood was drawn when the patient was first diagnosed and still untreated. Whole-study results and caveats: Most clonotypes expanded in thyroid above 0.001 were likewise present in blood. Prediction of ophthalmopathy progression came a median roughly 6.6 months pre-onset.

The CDR3 runs to 15 residues. CDR1 is MDHEN, CDR2 SYDVKM, per germline. The V segment lost 6 bases and the J segment 2 bases; nucleotides outside the gene matches: 8. This clonotype has ten or more counts. What it binds is unknown. It was RNA transcripts that yielded the amplified TCR beta CDR3 regions. First-round RT-PCR with HTBI primers amplified the TCR CDR3 region. TCRdb reprocessed the multiplex PCR reads via MiXCR and lists one record per CDR3 protein. The table has fewer than 400,000 distinct CDR3 sequences, more than 13% seen once. Clinical symptoms, serum thyroxine and TRAb, thyroid ultrasound and orbital computed tomography were used for the diagnoses.

This clonotype originated in a man aged 45 to 65 with Graves' ophthalmopathy. The chain is built from TRBV28 and TRBJ1-2, with 8 bases matching TRBD1. The source material was blood. DNA for the CDR3: TGTGCCAGCAGGCCCCAGGGGGCGCAGAACTATGGCTACACCTTC. Translating gives CASRPQGAQNYGYTF.